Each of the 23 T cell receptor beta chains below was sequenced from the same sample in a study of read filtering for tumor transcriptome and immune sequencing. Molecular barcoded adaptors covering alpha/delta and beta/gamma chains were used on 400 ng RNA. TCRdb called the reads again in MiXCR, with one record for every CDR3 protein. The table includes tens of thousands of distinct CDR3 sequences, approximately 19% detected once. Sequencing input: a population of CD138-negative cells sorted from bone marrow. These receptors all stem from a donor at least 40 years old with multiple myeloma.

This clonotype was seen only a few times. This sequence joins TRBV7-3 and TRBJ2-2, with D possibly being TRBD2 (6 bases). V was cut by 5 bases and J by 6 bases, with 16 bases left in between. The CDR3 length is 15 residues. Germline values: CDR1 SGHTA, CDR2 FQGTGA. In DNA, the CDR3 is TGTGCCAGCAGCCAAGGACTACCGGGGGCCGGGGAGCTGTTTTTT. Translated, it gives CASSQGLPGAGELFF.

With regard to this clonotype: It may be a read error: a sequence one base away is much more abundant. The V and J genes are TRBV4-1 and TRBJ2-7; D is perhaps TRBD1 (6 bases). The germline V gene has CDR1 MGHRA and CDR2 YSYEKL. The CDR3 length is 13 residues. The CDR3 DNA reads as TGCGCCAGCAGGCAAGAGGACAGTCGGGAGCAGTACTTC. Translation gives CASRQEDSREQYF.

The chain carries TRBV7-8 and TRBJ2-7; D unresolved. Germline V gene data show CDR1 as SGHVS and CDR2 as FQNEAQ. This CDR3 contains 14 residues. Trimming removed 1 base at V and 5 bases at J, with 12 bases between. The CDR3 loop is CASSLERDPHEQYF. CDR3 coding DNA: TGTGCCAGCAGCTTAGAAAGGGATCCTCACGAGCAGTACTTC.

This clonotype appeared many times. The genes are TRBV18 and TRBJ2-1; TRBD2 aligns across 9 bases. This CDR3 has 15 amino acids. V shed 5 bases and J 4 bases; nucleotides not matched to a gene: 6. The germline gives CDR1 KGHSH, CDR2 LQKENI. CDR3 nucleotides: TGTGCCAGCTCAAATAGCGGGAGTCTGTACAATGAGCAGTTCTTC. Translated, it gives CASSNSGSLYNEQFF.

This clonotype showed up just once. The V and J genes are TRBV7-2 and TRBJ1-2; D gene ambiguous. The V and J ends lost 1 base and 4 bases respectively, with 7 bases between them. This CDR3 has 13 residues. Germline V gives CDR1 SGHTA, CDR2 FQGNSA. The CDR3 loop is CASSLGSGYGYTF. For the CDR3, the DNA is TGTGCCAGCAGCTTAGGGAGCGGCTATGGCTACACCTTC.

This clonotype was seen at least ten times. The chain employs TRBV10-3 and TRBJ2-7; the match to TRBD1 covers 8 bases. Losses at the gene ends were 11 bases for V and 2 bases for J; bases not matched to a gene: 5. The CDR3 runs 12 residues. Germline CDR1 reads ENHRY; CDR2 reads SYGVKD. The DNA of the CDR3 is TGTGCCGCAAGGACAGGGACCTACGAGCAGTACTTC. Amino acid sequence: CAARTGTYEQYF.

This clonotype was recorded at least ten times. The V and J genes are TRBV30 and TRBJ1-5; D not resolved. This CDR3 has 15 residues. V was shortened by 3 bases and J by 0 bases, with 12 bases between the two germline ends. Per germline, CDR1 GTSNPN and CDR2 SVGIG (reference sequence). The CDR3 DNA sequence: TGTGCCTGGAGGCGGGGTGGAGGTAGCAATCAGCCCCAGCATTTT. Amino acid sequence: CAWRRGGGSNQPQHF.

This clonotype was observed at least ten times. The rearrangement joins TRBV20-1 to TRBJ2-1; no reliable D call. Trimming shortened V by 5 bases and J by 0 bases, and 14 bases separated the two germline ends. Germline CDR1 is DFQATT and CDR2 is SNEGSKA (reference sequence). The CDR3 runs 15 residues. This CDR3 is CSASGGISSYNEQFF. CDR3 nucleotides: TGCAGTGCTTCAGGTGGGATCAGCTCCTACAATGAGCAGTTCTTC.

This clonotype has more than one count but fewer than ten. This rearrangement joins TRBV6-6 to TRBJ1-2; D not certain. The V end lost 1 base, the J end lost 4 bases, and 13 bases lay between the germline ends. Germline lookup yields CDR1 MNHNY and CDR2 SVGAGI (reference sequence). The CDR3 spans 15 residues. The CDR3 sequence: CASSYLTGDLYGYTF. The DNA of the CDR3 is TGTGCCAGCAGTTACTTAACGGGTGATCTCTATGGCTACACCTTC.

In DNA form, the CDR3 reads TGTGCCAGCAGTCTCACAGGGCTGAACACTGAAGCTTTCTTT. Translated, it gives CASSLTGLNTEAFF. The chain has TRBV14 and TRBJ1-1; tentatively, D is TRBD1 (6 bases). Germline values: CDR1 SGHDN, CDR2 FVKESK. V gave up 6 bases and J gave up 0 bases, with 11 bases separating them. This CDR3 contains 14 residues.

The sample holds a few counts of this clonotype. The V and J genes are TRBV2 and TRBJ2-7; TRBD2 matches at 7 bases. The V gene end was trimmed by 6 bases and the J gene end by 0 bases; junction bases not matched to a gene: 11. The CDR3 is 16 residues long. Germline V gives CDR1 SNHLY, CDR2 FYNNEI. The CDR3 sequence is CASSGVGGGLSYEQYF. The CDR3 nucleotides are TGTGCCAGCAGCGGGGTCGGCGGGGGTCTCTCCTACGAGCAGTACTTC.

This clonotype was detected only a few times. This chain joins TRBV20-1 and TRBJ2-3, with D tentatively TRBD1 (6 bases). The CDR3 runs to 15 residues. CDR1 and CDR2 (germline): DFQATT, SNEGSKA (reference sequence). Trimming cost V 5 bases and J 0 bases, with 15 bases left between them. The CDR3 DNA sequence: TGCAGTGCTGAACACAGGGCAGCTAGCACAGATACGCAGTATTTT. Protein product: CSAEHRAASTDTQYF.

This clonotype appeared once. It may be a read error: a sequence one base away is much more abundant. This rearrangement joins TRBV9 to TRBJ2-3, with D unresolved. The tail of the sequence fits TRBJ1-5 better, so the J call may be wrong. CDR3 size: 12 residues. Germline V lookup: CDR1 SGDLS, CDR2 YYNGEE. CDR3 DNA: TGTGCCAGCAGCGTAGCGGAAGATACGCAGCATTTT. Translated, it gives CASSVAEDTQHF.

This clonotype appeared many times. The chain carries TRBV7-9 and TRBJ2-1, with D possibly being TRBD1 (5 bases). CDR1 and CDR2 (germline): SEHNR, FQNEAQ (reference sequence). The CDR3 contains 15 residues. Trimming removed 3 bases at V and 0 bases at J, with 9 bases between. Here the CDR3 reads CASSFQGSSYNEQFF. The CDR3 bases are TGTGCCAGCAGCTTTCAGGGAAGCTCCTACAATGAGCAGTTCTTC.

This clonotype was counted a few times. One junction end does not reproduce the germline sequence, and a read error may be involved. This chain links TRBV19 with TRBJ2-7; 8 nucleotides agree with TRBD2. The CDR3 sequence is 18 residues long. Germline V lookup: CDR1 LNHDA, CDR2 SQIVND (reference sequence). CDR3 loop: CASSTLGTRGSGAYEQYF. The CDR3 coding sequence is TGTGCCAGTAGTACCTTGGGGACTAGAGGCAGCGGGGCCTACGAGCAGTACTTT. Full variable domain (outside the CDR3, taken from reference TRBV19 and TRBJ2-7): DGGITQSPKYLFRKEGQNVTLSCEQNLNHDAMYWYRQDPGQGLRLIYYSQIVNDFQKGDIAEGYSVSREKKESFPLTVTSAQKNPTAFYLCASSTLGTRGSGAYEQYFGPGTRLTVT.

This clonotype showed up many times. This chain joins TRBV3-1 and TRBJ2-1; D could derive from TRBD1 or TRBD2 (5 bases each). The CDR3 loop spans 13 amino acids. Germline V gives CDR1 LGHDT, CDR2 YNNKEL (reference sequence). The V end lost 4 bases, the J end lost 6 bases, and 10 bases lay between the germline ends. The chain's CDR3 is CASSLRDANEQFF. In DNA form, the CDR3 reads TGTGCCAGCAGCCTTCGGGACGCCAATGAGCAGTTCTTC.

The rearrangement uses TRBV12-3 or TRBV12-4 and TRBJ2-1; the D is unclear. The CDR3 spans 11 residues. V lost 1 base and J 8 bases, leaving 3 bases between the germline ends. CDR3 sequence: CASSLEHEQFF. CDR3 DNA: TGTGCCAGCAGTTTAGAGCATGAGCAGTTCTTC.

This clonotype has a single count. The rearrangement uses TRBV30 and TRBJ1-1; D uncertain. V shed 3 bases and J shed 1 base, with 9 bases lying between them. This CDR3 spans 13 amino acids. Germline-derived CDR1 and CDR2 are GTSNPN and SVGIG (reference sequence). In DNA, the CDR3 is TGTGCCTGGAGGGACGACAAGAACACTGAAGCTTTCTTT. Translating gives CAWRDDKNTEAFF.

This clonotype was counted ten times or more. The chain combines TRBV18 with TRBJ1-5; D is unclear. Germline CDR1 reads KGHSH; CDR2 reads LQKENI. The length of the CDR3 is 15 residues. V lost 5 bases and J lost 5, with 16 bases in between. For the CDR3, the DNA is TGTGCCAGCTCATCCATTCAATATACGGATCAGCCCCAGCATTTT. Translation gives CASSSIQYTDQPQHF.

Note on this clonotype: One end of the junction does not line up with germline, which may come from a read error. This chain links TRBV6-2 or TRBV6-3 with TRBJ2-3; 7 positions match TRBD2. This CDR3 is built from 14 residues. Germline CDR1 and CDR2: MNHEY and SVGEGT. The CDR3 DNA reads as TGTGCCAGCAGTGACCCTAGCGGAACAGATACGCGGTATTTT. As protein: CASSDPSGTDTRYF.

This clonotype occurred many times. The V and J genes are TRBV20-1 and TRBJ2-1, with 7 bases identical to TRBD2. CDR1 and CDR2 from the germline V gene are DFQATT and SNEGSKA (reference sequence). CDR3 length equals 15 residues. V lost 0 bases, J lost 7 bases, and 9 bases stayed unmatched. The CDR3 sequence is CSARDRIAGRNEQFF. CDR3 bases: TGCAGTGCTAGAGATCGGATAGCGGGTAGAAATGAGCAGTTCTTC.

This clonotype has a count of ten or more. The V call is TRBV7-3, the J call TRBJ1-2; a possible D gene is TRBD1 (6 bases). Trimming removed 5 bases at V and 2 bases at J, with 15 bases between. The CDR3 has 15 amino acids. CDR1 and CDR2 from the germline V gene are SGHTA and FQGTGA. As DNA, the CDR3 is TGTGCCAGCAGCCCCTCTATCGACAGGAACTATGGCTACACCTTC. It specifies CASSPSIDRNYGYTF.

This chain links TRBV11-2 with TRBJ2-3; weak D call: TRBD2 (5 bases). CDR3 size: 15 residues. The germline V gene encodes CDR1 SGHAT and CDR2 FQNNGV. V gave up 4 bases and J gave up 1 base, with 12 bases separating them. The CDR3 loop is CASSSQERGTDTQYF. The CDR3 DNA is TGTGCCAGCAGCTCGCAGGAGAGGGGCACAGATACGCAGTATTTT. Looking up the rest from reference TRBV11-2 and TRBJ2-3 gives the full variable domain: EAGVAQSPRYKIIEKRQSVAFWCNPISGHATLYWYQQILGQGPKLLIQFQNNGVVDDSQLPKDRFSAERLKGVDSTLKIQPAKLEDSAVYLCASSSQERGTDTQYFGPGTRLTVL.